This T cell receptor (beta chain) is drawn from a study of memory CD4+ T cells and cytomegalovirus serostatus. Study information: Donors were healthy Belgian adults, some 10 CMV seropositive and 24 seronegative. Study-wide results and limits: Median bootstrapped AUC for CMV status was about 0.95 originally, about 0.9 US-trained.

The sort gate was single viable CD3+CD4+CD8-CD45RO+ cells for memory CD4+ T cells. After thawing, CD4+ T cells were positively selected. Trimming took off 3 bases at V and 2 bases at J, with 21 bases between the two ends. The CDR3 length is 17 residues. CDR1 is SQVTM and CDR2 is ANQGSEA in the germline V gene. In the original analysis: After removing out-of-frame reads, under 2.5 million distinct TCRbeta sequences remained. Repertoires were generated with immunoSEQ multiplex PCR, while TCRdb's copy carries only in-frame clones and drops some. V and J calls and clone size are as listed in that table; D and trimming were resolved from the DNA. The table includes about 54,000 clones, about 80% detected once. In regard to this clone: The antigen remains unidentified.

The sample was memory CD4+ T cells from blood. This receptor was obtained from an adult in good health and CMV-seropositive. This rearrangement joins TRBV29-1 to TRBJ2-3; D gene ambiguous. The CDR3 coding sequence is TGCAGCGTTGAGTCTACGGTGGCAACGATATTCACAGATACGCAGTATTTT. Protein sequence: CSVESTVATIFTDTQYF.